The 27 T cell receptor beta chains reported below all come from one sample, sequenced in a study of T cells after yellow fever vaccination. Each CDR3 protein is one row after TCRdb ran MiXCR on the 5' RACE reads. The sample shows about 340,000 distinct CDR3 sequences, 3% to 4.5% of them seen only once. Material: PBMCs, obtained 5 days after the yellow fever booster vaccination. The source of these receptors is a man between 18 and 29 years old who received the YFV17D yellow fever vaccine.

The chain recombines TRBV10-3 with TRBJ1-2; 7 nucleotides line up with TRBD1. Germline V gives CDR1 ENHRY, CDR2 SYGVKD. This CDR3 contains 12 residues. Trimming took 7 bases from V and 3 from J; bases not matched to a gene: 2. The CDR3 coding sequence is TGTGCCATCAATGGACAGGACTATGGCTACACCTTC. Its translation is CAINGQDYGYTF.

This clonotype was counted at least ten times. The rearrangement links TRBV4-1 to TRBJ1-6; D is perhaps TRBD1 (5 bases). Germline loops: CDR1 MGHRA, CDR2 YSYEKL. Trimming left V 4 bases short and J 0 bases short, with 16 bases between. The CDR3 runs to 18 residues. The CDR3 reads CASSRSVGPDSYNSPLHF. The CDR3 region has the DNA TGCGCCAGCAGCCGAAGTGTGGGACCAGACTCCTATAATTCACCCCTCCACTTT.

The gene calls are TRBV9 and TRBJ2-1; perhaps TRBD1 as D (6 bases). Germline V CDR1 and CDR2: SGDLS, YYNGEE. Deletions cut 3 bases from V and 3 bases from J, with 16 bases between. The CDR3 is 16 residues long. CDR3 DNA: TGTGCCAGCAGCGGCGCCTCGGGACACCTCTACAATGAGCAGTTCTTC. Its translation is CASSGASGHLYNEQFF.

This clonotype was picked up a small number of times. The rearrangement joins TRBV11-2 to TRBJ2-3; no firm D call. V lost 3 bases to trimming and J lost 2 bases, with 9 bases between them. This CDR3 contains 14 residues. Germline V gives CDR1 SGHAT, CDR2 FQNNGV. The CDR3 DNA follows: TGTGCCAGCAGCTTTATTACACACACAGATACGCAGTATTTT. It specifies CASSFITHTDTQYF.

This chain's CDR3 is CASSQETGTGELFF. The CDR3 DNA reads as TGCGCCAGCAGCCAAGAGACAGGGACCGGGGAGCTGTTTTTT. The V call is TRBV4-3, the J call TRBJ2-2; the match to TRBD1 covers 7 bases. The CDR3 spans 14 residues. The ends lost 0 bases at V and 5 bases at J; junction bases unmatched: 0. Germline CDR1 is LGHNA and CDR2 is YSLEER.

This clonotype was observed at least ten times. CDR3 sequence reads: CASKAGSTGELFF. CDR3 nucleotide sequence: TGCGCCAGCAAGGCGGGATCTACCGGGGAGCTGTTTTTT. The chain links TRBV5-1 to TRBJ2-2; the D gene is possibly TRBD2 (6 bases). V was cut by 6 bases and J by 5 bases, with 11 bases left in between. Germline V gene lookup returns CDR1 SGHRS and CDR2 YFSETQ. CDR3 size: 13 residues.

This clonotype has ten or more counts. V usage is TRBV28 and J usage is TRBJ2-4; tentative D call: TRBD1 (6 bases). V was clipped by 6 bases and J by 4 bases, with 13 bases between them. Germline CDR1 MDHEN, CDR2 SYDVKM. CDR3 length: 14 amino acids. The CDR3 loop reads CASRSGQIKNIQYF. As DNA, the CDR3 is TGTGCCAGCAGGTCAGGACAGATTAAAAACATTCAGTACTTC.

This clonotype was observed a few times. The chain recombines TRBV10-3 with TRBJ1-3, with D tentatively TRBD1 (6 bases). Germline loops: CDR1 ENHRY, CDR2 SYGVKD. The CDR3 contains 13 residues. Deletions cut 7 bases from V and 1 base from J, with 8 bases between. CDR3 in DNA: TGTGCCATCACACAGGGTTCTGGAAACACCATATATTTT. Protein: CAITQGSGNTIYF.

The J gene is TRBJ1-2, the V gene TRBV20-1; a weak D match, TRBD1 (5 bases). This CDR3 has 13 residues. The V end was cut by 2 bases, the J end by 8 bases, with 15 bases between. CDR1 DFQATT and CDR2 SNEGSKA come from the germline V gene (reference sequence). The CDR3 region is CSARRRGDSGYTF. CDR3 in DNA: TGCAGTGCTAGAAGGCGGGGGGATTCCGGCTACACCTTC.

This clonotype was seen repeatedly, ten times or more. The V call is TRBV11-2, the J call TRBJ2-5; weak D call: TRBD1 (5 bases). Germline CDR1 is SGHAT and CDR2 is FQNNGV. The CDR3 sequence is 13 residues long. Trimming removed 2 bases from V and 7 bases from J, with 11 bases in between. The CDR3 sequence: CASSLTSTGTQYF. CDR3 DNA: TGTGCCAGCAGCTTAACGAGTACAGGGACCCAGTACTTC.

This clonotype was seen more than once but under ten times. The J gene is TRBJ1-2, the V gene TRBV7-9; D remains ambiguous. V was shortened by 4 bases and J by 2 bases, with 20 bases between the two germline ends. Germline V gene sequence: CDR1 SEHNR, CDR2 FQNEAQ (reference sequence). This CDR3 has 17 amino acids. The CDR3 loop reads CASSSLRTKDPNYGYTF. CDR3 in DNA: TGTGCCAGCAGCTCCCTCCGGACTAAAGACCCGAACTATGGCTACACCTTC. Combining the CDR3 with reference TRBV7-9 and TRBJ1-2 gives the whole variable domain DTGVSQNPRHKITKRGQNVTFRCDPISEHNRLYWYRQTLGQGPEFLTYFQNEAQLEKSRLLSDRFSAERPKGSFSTLEIQRTEQGDSAMYLCASSSLRTKDPNYGYTFGSGTRLTVV.

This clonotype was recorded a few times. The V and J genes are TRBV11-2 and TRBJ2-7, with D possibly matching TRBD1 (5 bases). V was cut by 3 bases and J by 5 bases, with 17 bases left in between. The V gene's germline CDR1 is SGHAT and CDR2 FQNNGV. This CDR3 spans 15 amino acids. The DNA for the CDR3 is TGTGCCAGCAGCTTGGGATGGGGCTTGCGGAACGAGCAGTACTTC. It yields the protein CASSLGWGLRNEQYF.

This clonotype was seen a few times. The CDR3 loop is CASRKAVGTQYF. The CDR3 region has the DNA TGTGCCAGCAGGAAGGCGGTGGGTACGCAGTATTTT. The chain uses TRBV27 and TRBJ2-3; D remains ambiguous. Germline lookup yields CDR1 MNHEY and CDR2 SMNVEV (reference sequence). This CDR3 region has 12 residues. V was pared by 6 bases and J by 8 bases, with 12 bases between.

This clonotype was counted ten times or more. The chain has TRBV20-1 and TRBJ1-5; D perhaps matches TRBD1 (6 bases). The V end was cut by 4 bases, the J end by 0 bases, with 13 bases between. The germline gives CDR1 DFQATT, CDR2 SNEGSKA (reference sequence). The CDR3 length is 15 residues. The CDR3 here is CSATDRINSNQPQHF. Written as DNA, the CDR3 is TGCAGTGCTACGGACAGAATCAATAGCAATCAGCCCCAGCATTTT.

The CDR3 nucleotides are TGCAGTGCTAGAGAGACACAGGGGGGTCTTGGCTACACCTTC. Protein product: CSARETQGGLGYTF. The chain has TRBV20-1 and TRBJ1-2; 8 bases agree with TRBD1. The length of the CDR3 is 14 residues. Germline V gene data show CDR1 as DFQATT and CDR2 as SNEGSKA (reference sequence). V lost 0 bases, J lost 7 bases, and 7 bases stayed unmatched.

The CDR3 bases are TGTGCCAGCAGCCCTGGACTTCACAATGAGCAGTTCTTC. It yields the protein CASSPGLHNEQFF. V usage is TRBV7-6 and J usage is TRBJ2-1; D perhaps matches TRBD2 (5 bases). Trimming left V 5 bases short and J 5 bases short, with 10 bases between. The V gene's germline CDR1 is SGHVS and CDR2 FNYEAQ. This CDR3 is 13 amino acids long.

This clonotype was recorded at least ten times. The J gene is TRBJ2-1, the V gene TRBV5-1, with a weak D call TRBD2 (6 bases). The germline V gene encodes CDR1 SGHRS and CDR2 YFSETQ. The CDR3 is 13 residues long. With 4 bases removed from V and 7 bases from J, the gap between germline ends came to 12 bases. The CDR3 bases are TGCGCCAGCAGCCCCGAGGGGAGGAATGAGCAGTTCTTC. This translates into CASSPEGRNEQFF.

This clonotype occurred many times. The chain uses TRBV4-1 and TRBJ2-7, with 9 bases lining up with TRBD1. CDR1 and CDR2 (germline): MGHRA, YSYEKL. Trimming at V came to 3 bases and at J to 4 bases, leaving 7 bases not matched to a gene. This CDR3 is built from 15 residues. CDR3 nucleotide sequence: TGCGCCAGCAGCCACCCGGGACAGGGCTCGTACGAGCAGTACTTC. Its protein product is CASSHPGQGSYEQYF.

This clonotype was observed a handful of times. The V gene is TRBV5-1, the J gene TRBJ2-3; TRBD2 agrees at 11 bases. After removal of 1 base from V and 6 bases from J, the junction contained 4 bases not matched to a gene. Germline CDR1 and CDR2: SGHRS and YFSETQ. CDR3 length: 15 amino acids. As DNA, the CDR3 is TGCGCCAGCAGCTTGTTGGCTAGCGGGGGGGATACGCAGTATTTT. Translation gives CASSLLASGGDTQYF.

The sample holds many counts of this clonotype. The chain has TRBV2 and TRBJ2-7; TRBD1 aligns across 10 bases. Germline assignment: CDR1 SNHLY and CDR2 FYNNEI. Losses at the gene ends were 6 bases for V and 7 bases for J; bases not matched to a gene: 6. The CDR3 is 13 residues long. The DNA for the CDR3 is TGTGCCAGCAGCCGGGACAGGGGTGGGGAGCAGTACTTC. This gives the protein CASSRDRGGEQYF.

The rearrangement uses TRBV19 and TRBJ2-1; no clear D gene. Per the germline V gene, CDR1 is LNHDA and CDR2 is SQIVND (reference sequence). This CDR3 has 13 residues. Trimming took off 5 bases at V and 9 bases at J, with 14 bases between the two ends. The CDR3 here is CASSAGLGGEQFF. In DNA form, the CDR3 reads TGTGCCAGTAGTGCTGGGTTAGGCGGTGAGCAGTTCTTC.

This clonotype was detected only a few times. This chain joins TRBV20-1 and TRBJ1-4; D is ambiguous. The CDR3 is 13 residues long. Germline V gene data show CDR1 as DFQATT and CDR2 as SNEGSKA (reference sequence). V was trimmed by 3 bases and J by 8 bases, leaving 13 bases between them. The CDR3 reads CSASSGLSEKLFF. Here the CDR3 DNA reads TGCAGTGCTAGTTCGGGGTTGAGCGAAAAACTGTTTTTT.

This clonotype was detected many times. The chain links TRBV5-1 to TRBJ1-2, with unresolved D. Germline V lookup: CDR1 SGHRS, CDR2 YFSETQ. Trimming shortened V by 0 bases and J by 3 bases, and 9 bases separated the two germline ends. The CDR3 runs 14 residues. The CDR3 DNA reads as TGCGCCAGCAGCTTGGCCGACGGTCACTATGGCTACACCTTC. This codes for CASSLADGHYGYTF.

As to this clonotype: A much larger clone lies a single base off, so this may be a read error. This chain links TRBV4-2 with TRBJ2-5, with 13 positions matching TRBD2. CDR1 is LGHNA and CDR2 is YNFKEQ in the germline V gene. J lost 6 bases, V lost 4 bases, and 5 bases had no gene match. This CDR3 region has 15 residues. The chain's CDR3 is CASSLTSGGAKTQYF. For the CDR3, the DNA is TGTGCCAGCAGCCTAACTAGCGGGGGGGCAAAGACCCAGTACTTC.

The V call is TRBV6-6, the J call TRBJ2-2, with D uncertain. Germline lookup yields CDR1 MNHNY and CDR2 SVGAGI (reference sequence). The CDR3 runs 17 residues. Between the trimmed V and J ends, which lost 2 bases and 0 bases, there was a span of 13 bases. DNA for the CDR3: TGTGCCAGCAGTTACCCTAGGTACACAGCGAACACCGGGGAGCTGTTTTTT. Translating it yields CASSYPRYTANTGELFF.

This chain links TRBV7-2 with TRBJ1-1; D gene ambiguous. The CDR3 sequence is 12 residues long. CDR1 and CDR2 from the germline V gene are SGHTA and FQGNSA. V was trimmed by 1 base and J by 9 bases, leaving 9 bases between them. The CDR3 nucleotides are TGTGCCAGCAGCTTAGACTACGGGCAAGCTTTCTTT. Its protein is CASSLDYGQAFF.

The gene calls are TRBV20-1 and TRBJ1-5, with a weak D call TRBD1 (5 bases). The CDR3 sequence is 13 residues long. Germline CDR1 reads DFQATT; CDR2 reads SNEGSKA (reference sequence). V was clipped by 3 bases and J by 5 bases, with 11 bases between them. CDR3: CSASADKYQPQHF. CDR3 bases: TGCAGTGCTAGTGCGGACAAATATCAGCCCCAGCATTTT.